This is a list of T cell receptor beta chains from one sample in a study of CD8 T cells in Susac syndrome. TCRdb ran MiXCR on the immunoSEQ multiplex PCR reads and lists one entry per CDR3 protein. Among about 60,000 distinct CDR3 sequences listed, more than 90% were seen once. Source material: CD8+ T cells from PBMCs. These TCRs come from a human donor in good health. The conserved cysteine and the conserved F or W are not part of the CDR3 here. The D gene is left open where the match is weak. Clone sizes are given selectively: once, few, many, or a class where the clone is expanded.

-	TRBV29-1	-	TRBJ2-7	SVETEYEQY
-	TRBV13	-	TRBJ2-1	ASSPTIVAEQF
-	TRBV6-1	-	TRBJ1-1	ASSRGADYTEAF
-	TRBV6-1	-	TRBJ1-1	ASSERRNTEAF
-	TRBV2	-	TRBJ1-3	ASSERQQGNTIY
TRBD1	TRBV11-2	-	TRBJ1-5	ASSGQGIRQPQH
-	TRBV7-9	-	TRBJ2-1	ASSFVRGPYNEQF
-	TRBV6-5	-	TRBJ1-2	ASTLGMGAGYT
TRBD1	TRBV2	few	TRBJ1-3	ASSEVVQGGLGNTIY
-	TRBV4-3	once	TRBJ1-3	ASSQDLIGGSGNTIY
-	TRBV12-2	-	TRBJ1-1	ASRIRDRGETEAF
-	TRBV5-1	-	TRBJ1-1	ASSLAERETPEAF
-	TRBV5-1	-	TRBJ1-3	ASSLESQVFAAGNTIY
-	TRBV3-1	-	TRBJ2-5	ASSQDPPGHTLAETQY
-	TRBV21-1	-	TRBJ1-6	ASIKWFRNGTGGHNSPLH
-	TRBV29-1	few	TRBJ2-7	SVEDPQRYEQY
-	TRBV2	-	TRBJ2-5	ASSESSWTQETQY
-	TRBV3-1	-	TRBJ2-7	ASSQASHEQY
TRBD2	TRBV27	-	TRBJ2-2	ASSLGSGVTGELF
-	TRBV7-9	few	TRBJ2-1	ASSLGSNEQF
-	TRBV7-9	once	TRBJ2-1	ASSLEGTEQF
-	TRBV6-6	-	TRBJ2-7	ASSSPGTYEQY
TRBD2	TRBV4-1	-	TRBJ2-2	ASSQRLAANTGELF
-	TRBV9	-	TRBJ2-1	ASSVSGLDYNEQF
TRBD1	TRBV5-1	-	TRBJ2-3	ASSLEGQGADTQY
-	TRBV27	-	TRBJ1-5	ASSLGAYNQPQH
-	TRBV12-5	-	TRBJ1-1	ASGLGGQYTEAF
TRBD1	TRBV7-9	few	TRBJ2-7	ASSRDRDYEQY
TRBD1	TRBV11-1	-	TRBJ1-1	ASSLAGDRDTEAF
-	TRBV7-9	-	TRBJ2-1	ASSPDSRNEQF